The 11 T cell receptor beta chains given below trace back to one sample, sequenced in a study of cytomegalovirus exposure and HLA in healthy donors. This PCR relied on a set of 60 Vbeta primers and 13 Jbeta primers. Here immunoSEQ multiplex PCR was the method, and the copy in TCRdb shows in-frame clones only, minus some. The sample has under 200,000 clones, around 84% seen once. The specimen was PBMCs. These receptors were taken from a young man in good health and CMV-seronegative.

This clone was seen only once. This chain joins TRBV6-1 and TRBJ1-1; D not resolved. Germline CDR1 and CDR2: MNHNS and SASEGT. The CDR3 contains 14 residues. V lost 8 bases, J lost 4 bases, and 17 bases lay in between. As DNA, the CDR3 is TGTGCCAGCTCCACGCGGCAGATGGTCACTGAAGCTTTCTTT. It translates to CASSTRQMVTEAFF.

A single count supports this clone. For the CDR3, the DNA is TGTGCCAGCAGCCCCCAATGGGCGGGACGCTACAATGAGCAGTTCTTC. Translating gives CASSPQWAGRYNEQFF. The V call is TRBV7-3, the J call TRBJ2-1; possibly TRBD2 for D (6 bases). Germline CDR1 SGHTA, CDR2 FQGTGA. V was clipped by 5 bases and J by 3 bases, with 17 bases between them. The CDR3 runs to 16 residues.

V gene TRBV19 combines with J gene TRBJ2-5; TRBD2 matches 11 bases. The junction had 9 bases not matched to a gene; V was cut back by 7 bases and J by 2 bases. CDR3 length: 16 residues. Germline lookup yields CDR1 LNHDA and CDR2 SQIVND (reference sequence). In DNA, the CDR3 is TGTGCCAGTACAAGGAGGTCTAGCGGGGGGCAAGAGACCCAGTACTTC. Translating it yields CASTRRSSGGQETQYF.

The gene calls are TRBV28 and TRBJ2-7, with TRBD1 matching 7 bases. The CDR3 contains 15 residues. From germline, CDR1 is MDHEN and CDR2 SYDVKM. Trimming cost V 5 bases and J 1 base; bases outside gene matches: 8. CDR3 amino acids: CASSPPGQLSYEQYF. The DNA of the CDR3 is TGTGCCAGCAGTCCGCCGGGACAGTTATCCTACGAGCAGTACTTC.

The V gene is TRBV4-3, the J gene TRBJ1-6; 11 nucleotides align to TRBD1. Germline lookup yields CDR1 LGHNA and CDR2 YSLEER. There are 17 residues in the CDR3. The V and J ends lost 1 base and 10 bases, in that order; junction bases with no gene match: 9. CDR3 nucleotides: TGCGCCAGCAGCCAAGGGGCCGGGACAGGGGGAGCCTCACCCCTCCACTTT. Translated: CASSQGAGTGGASPLHF.

This clone was picked up one time. The chain combines TRBV12-5 with TRBJ2-5; 8 bases match TRBD2. J lost 5 bases, V lost 0 bases, and 8 bases had no gene match. The germline CDR1 and CDR2 sequences are LGHNT and FRNRAP. This CDR3 region has 16 residues. The CDR3 here is CASGLVRRGRRETQYF. In DNA, the CDR3 is TGTGCTAGTGGTTTGGTGAGGCGCGGGAGGCGGGAGACCCAGTACTTC.

The J gene is TRBJ2-1, the V gene TRBV28; weak D call: TRBD2 (7 bases). V lost 3 bases and J 10 bases, leaving 19 bases between the germline ends. The CDR3 runs to 15 residues. The germline V gene encodes CDR1 MDHEN and CDR2 SYDVKM. This CDR3 is CASSLGASGGGEQFF. As DNA, the CDR3 is TGTGCCAGCAGTTTGGGGGCTAGCGGAGGAGGGGAGCAGTTCTTC.

The J gene is TRBJ2-7, the V gene TRBV5-6, with D possibly matching TRBD1 (6 bases). CDR3 length: 16 amino acids. Trimming left V 1 base short and J 4 bases short, with 18 bases between. From germline, CDR1 is SGHDT and CDR2 YYEEEE. The CDR3 sequence is CASSLYIEQGNYEQYF. The CDR3, as DNA: TGTGCCAGCAGCTTGTATATCGAACAGGGTAATTACGAGCAGTACTTC.

The chain joins TRBV7-3 to TRBJ2-3, with TRBD1 matching 12 bases. The germline gives CDR1 SGHTA, CDR2 FQGTGA. The CDR3 runs 16 residues. V shed 5 bases, J shed 2 bases, and the junction held 5 bases outside the gene matches. CDR3 loop: CASSPGTGGFTDTQYF. As DNA, the CDR3 is TGTGCCAGCAGCCCGGGGACAGGGGGCTTCACAGATACGCAGTATTTT.

This clone appeared a single time. The rearrangement links TRBV29-1 to TRBJ1-2, with a weak D call TRBD1 (6 bases). Per germline, CDR1 SQVTM and CDR2 ANQGSEA. V was clipped by 0 bases and J by 5 bases, with 7 bases between them. The CDR3 covers 12 residues. The CDR3 DNA is TGCAGCGTTGAAGAGGGGGCGTATGGCTACACCTTC. Translated, it gives CSVEEGAYGYTF.

This clone has a single count. CDR3: CASSLGQGAYNEQFF. CDR3 DNA: TGTGCCAGCAGCCTGGGACAGGGGGCCTACAATGAGCAGTTCTTC. The rearrangement uses TRBV5-4 and TRBJ2-1; 11 bases line up with TRBD1. CDR3 length equals 15 residues. The germline CDR1 and CDR2 sequences are SGHNT and YYREEE (reference sequence). Trimming took 4 bases from V and 2 from J; bases not matched to a gene: 2. Looking up the rest from reference TRBV5-4 and TRBJ2-1 gives the full variable domain: ETGVTQSPTHLIKTRGQQVTLRCSSQSGHNTVSWYQQALGQGPQFIFQYYREEENGRGNFPPRFSGLQFPNYSSELNVNALELDDSALYLCASSLGQGAYNEQFFGPGTRLTVL.